These 12 T cell receptor beta chains came from one sample sequenced in a study of blood T cell repertoires in COVID-19. Data came from immunoSEQ multiplex PCR; TCRdb stores just in-frame clones and leaves some out. This table holds around 230,000 clones, less than 90% found once. Sequencing was done on a sample of peripheral blood. Receptors originate from a woman in her seventies with active or convalescent COVID-19.

This chain's CDR3 is CASSADRGRNEQFF. The CDR3 DNA reads as TGTGCCAGCAGCGCCGACAGGGGGCGGAATGAGCAGTTCTTC. The V call is TRBV9, the J call TRBJ2-1, with 10 positions matching TRBD1. V lost 3 bases, J lost 7 bases, and 4 bases stayed unmatched. CDR1 is SGDLS and CDR2 is YYNGEE in the germline V gene. CDR3 length equals 14 residues.

This rearrangement joins TRBV18 to TRBJ2-1, with D unresolved. This CDR3 is 12 amino acids long. Germline values: CDR1 KGHSH, CDR2 LQKENI. V lost 6 bases and J lost 3, with 6 bases in between. The CDR3 bases are TGTGCCAGCTCCCTATTCTACAATGAGCAGTTCTTC. It is translated as CASSLFYNEQFF.

This clone was detected a few times. Here the CDR3 reads CASSPGDRFFVSPLHF. The CDR3 bases are TGCGCCAGCAGCCCGGGCGACAGGTTTTTCGTTTCACCCCTCCACTTT. J is TRBJ1-6 and V is TRBV4-1, with D possibly TRBD1 on 6 matching bases. Trimming shortened V by 4 bases and J by 9 bases, and 19 bases separated the two germline ends. CDR1 is MGHRA and CDR2 is YSYEKL in the germline V gene. This CDR3 region has 16 residues.

The rearrangement links TRBV7-9 to TRBJ2-5; TRBD2 agrees at 9 bases. Losses at the gene ends were 5 bases for V and 5 bases for J; bases not matched to a gene: 3. Germline CDR1 is SEHNR and CDR2 is FQNEAQ (reference sequence). The CDR3 covers 13 residues. The CDR3 sequence is CASSRGGVETQYF. Here the CDR3 DNA reads TGTGCCAGCAGCCGCGGGGGGGTGGAGACCCAGTACTTC. The complete variable domain, with remaining parts taken from reference TRBV7-9 and TRBJ2-5, reads DTGVSQNPRHKITKRGQNVTFRCDPISEHNRLYWYRQTLGQGPEFLTYFQNEAQLEKSRLLSDRFSAERPKGSFSTLEIQRTEQGDSAMYLCASSRGGVETQYFGPGTRLLVL.

The chain is built from TRBV5-1 and TRBJ2-2; 8 bases fit TRBD2. The CDR3 extends over 15 amino acids. Per germline, CDR1 SGHRS and CDR2 YFSETQ. The V gene end was trimmed by 1 base and the J gene end by 4 bases; junction bases not matched to a gene: 3. The CDR3 loop reads CASSLTSGPTGELFF. CDR3 DNA sequence: TGCGCCAGCAGCTTGACTAGCGGCCCCACCGGGGAGCTGTTTTTT.

The chain joins TRBV7-2 to TRBJ2-5; 8 bases are shared with TRBD2. V trimming: 8 bases; J trimming: 5 bases; junction bases outside the gene matches: 13. The germline gives CDR1 SGHTA, CDR2 FQGNSA. This CDR3 has 15 residues. The chain's CDR3 is CASGNGGGPWETQYF. In DNA form, the CDR3 reads TGTGCCAGCGGAAACGGGGGGGGGCCTTGGGAGACCCAGTACTTC.

V usage is TRBV6-6 and J usage is TRBJ2-7; TRBD1 matches 7 bases. CDR1 and CDR2 from the germline V gene are MNHNY and SVGAGI (reference sequence). This CDR3 has 14 residues. V shed 6 bases and J 0 bases; nucleotides not matched to a gene: 5. The CDR3 sequence is CASRPGQNSYEQYF. Written as DNA, the CDR3 is TGTGCCAGCAGACCGGGACAGAACTCCTACGAGCAGTACTTC.

The gene calls are TRBV19 and TRBJ1-5, with a tentative D call TRBD1 (5 bases). Germline values: CDR1 LNHDA, CDR2 SQIVND (reference sequence). The CDR3 totals 17 residues. V lost 1 base and J lost 3, with 16 bases in between. The CDR3 coding sequence is TGTGCCAGTAGTATAGGGCGGGGGTTATATGACAATCAGCCCCAGCATTTT. This gives the protein CASSIGRGLYDNQPQHF.

The chain joins TRBV5-1 to TRBJ1-2; 10 bases are shared with TRBD1. Germline CDR1 is SGHRS and CDR2 is YFSETQ. The CDR3 consists of 16 residues. The trim removed 0 bases at V and 8 bases at J, leaving 10 bases unmatched. The CDR3 spells CASSLATGGEVKGYTF. The CDR3 DNA is TGCGCCAGCAGCTTGGCGACAGGGGGCGAGGTGAAGGGCTACACCTTC.

The chain carries TRBV7-2 and TRBJ2-1; 9 nucleotides agree with TRBD2. Trimming took 1 base from V and 3 from J; bases not matched to a gene: 10. CDR3 length equals 18 residues. Germline values: CDR1 SGHTA, CDR2 FQGNSA. The CDR3 here is CASSLGVSGRGGYNEQFF. CDR3 DNA: TGTGCCAGCAGCTTAGGGGTTAGCGGGAGAGGAGGCTACAATGAGCAGTTCTTC. Using reference TRBV7-2 and TRBJ2-1 for the parts outside the CDR3, the full variable domain is GAGVSQSPSNKVTEKGKDVELRCDPISGHTALYWYRQSLGQGLEFLIYFQGNSAPDKSGLPSDRFSAERTGGSVSTLTIQRTQQEDSAVYLCASSLGVSGRGGYNEQFFGPGTRLTVL.

The V gene is TRBV5-1, the J gene TRBJ1-3; TRBD1 matches at 9 bases. The V and J ends lost 5 bases and 4 bases, in that order; junction bases with no gene match: 7. The CDR3 loop spans 15 amino acids. The germline gives CDR1 SGHRS, CDR2 YFSETQ. The CDR3 sequence: CASRPQGAWGNTIYF. CDR3 coding DNA: TGCGCCAGCAGACCACAGGGGGCATGGGGAAACACCATATATTTT. Based on the CDR3 plus reference TRBV5-1 and TRBJ1-3, the full variable domain is KAGVTQTPRYLIKTRGQQVTLSCSPISGHRSVSWYQQTPGQGLQFLFEYFSETQRNKGNFPGRFSGRQFSNSRSEMNVSTLELGDSALYLCASRPQGAWGNTIYFGEGSWLTVV.

V is TRBV19 and J is TRBJ1-2; 7 bases are a match to TRBD1. The germline V gene has CDR1 LNHDA and CDR2 SQIVND (reference sequence). The CDR3 spans 15 residues. Germline trimming cut 7 bases from V and 4 bases from J; bases unmatched to any gene: 12. The DNA of the CDR3 is TGTGCCAGTAATGGGGCCTTAGACAGGGTCTATGGCTACACCTTC. Translation gives CASNGALDRVYGYTF.